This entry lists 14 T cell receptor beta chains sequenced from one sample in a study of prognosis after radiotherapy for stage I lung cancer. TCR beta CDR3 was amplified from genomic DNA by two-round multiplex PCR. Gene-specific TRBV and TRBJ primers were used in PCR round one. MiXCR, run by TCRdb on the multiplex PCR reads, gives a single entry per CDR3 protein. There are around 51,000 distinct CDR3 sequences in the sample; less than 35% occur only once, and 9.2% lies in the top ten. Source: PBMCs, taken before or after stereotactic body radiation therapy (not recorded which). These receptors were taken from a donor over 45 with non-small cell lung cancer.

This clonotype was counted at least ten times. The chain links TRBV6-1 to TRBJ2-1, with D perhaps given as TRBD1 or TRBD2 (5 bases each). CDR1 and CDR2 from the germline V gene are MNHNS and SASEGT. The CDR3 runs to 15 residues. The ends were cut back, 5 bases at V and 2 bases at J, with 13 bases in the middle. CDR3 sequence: CASSRDEAPYNEQFF. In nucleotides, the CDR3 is TGTGCCAGCAGTCGGGACGAGGCCCCCTACAATGAGCAGTTCTTC.

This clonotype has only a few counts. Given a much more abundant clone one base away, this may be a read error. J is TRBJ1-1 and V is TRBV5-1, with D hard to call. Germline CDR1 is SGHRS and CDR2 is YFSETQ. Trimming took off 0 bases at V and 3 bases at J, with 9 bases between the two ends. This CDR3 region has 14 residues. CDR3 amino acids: CASSLGAMDTEAFF. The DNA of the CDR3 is TGCGCCAGCAGCTTGGGGGCGATGGACACTGAAGCTTTCTTT. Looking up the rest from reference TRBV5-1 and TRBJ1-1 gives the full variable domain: KAGVTQTPRYLIKTRGQQVTLSCSPISGHRSVSWYQQTPGQGLQFLFEYFSETQRNKGNFPGRFSGRQFSNSRSEMNVSTLELGDSALYLCASSLGAMDTEAFFGQGTRLTVV.

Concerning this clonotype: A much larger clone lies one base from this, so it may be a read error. The CDR3 sequence is CASSYSFCTEAFF. The CDR3 DNA sequence: TGTGCCAGCAGTTACAGTTTCTGCACTGAAGCTTTCTTT. The chain has TRBV6-5 and TRBJ1-1, with D unresolved. Per germline, CDR1 MNHEY and CDR2 SVGAGI. CDR3 length: 13 residues. The V end lost 2 bases, the J end lost 4 bases, and 8 bases lay between the germline ends.

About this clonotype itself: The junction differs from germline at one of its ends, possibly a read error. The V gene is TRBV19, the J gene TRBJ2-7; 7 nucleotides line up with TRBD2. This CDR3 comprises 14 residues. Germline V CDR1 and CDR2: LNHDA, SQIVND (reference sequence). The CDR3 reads CASNSEAGVYEHYF. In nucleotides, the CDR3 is TGTGCCAGTAATTCGGAGGCGGGAGTCTACGAGCATTACTTC.

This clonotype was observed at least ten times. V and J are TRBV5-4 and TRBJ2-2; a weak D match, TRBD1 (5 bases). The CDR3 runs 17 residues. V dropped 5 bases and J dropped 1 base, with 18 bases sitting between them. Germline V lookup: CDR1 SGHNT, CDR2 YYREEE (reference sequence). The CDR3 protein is CASSLDTFRLNTGELFF. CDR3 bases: TGTGCCAGCAGTCTGGACACTTTTCGACTGAACACCGGGGAGCTGTTTTTT.

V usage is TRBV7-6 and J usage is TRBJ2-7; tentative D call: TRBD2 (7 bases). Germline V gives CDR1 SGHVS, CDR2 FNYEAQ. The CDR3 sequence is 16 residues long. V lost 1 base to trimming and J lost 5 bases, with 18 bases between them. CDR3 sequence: CASSLEGGGERDEQYF. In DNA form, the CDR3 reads TGTGCCAGCAGCTTAGAGGGAGGGGGGGAGAGGGACGAGCAGTACTTC. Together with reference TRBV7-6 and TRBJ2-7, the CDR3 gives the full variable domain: GAGVSQSPRYKVTKRGQDVALRCDPISGHVSLYWYRQALGQGPEFLTYFNYEAQQDKSGLPNDRFSAERPEGSISTLTIQRTEQRDSAMYRCASSLEGGGERDEQYFGPGTRLTVT.

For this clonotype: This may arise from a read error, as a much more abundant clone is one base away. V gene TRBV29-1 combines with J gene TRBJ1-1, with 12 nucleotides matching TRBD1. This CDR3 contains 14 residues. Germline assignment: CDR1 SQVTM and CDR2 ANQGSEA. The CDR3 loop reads CSVRGQGARTEDFF. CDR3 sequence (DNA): TGCAGCGTTAGGGGACAGGGGGCTCGAACTGAAGATTTCTTT.

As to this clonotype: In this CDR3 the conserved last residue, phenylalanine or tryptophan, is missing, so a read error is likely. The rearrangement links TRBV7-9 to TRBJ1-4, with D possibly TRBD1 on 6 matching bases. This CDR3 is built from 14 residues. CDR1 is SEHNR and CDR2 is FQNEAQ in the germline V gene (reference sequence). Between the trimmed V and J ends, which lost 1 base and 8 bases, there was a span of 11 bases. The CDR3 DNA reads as TGTGCCAGCAGCTTAGAGGGGGGTCCCGAAAAACTGTTTCTT. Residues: CASSLEGGPEKLFL.

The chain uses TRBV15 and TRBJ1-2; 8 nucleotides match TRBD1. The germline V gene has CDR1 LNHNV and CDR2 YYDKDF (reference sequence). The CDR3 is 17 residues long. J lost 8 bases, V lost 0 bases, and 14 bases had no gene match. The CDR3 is CATSRDSPPVRGLGYTF. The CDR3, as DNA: TGTGCCACCAGCAGAGATTCTCCTCCTGTCAGGGGGCTAGGCTACACCTTC.

CDR3 sequence (DNA): TGCGCCAGCAGCGCGTCAGGGGTTCGTGGAAACACCATATATTTT. This codes for CASSASGVRGNTIYF. The V call is TRBV5-1, the J call TRBJ1-3; possible D gene TRBD1, 6 bases. V lost 4 bases to trimming and J lost 3 bases, with 14 bases between them. Germline V gene data show CDR1 as SGHRS and CDR2 as YFSETQ. The CDR3 is 15 residues long.

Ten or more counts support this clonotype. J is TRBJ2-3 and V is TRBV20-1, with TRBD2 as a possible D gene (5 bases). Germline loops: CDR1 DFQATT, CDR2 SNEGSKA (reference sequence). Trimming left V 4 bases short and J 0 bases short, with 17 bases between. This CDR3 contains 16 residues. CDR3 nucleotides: TGCAGTGCTAAGAGGGTCCAACCACTTAGCACAGATACGCAGTATTTT. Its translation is CSAKRVQPLSTDTQYF.

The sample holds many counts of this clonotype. The CDR3 nucleotides are TGCAGTGCTAGGATCCGGGACAGACCTTCACCCCTCCACTTT. It codes for CSARIRDRPSPLHF. The J gene is TRBJ1-6, the V gene TRBV20-1, with 7 bases lining up with TRBD1. In germline, CDR1 is DFQATT, CDR2 SNEGSKA (reference sequence). CDR3 size: 14 residues. V lost 3 bases, J lost 9 bases, and 8 bases stayed unmatched.

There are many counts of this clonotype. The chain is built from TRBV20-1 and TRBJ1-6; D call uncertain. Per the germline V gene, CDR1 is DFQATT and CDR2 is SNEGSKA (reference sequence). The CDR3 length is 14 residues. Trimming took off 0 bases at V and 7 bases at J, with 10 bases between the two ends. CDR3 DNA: TGCAGTGCTAGAGAGCGTCTGGGAAATTCACCCCTCCACTTT. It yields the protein CSARERLGNSPLHF.

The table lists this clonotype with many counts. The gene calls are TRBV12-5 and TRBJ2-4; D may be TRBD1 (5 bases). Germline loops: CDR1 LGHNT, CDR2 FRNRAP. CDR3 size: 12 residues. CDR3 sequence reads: CVSAEDSGIQYF. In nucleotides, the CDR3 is TGTGTTTCCGCGGAAGACAGTGGCATTCAGTACTTC.